This T cell receptor beta chain was sequenced during a study of response to subunit inactivated influenza vaccine (dated by TCRdb to 2016 to 2018). With regard to the full study: Deep quantitative profiling of the T cell receptor repertoire was used in the study to follow responses to a trivalent subunit inactivated influenza vaccine.

Libraries were constructed by RT-PCR. These reads were obtained on an Illumina HiSeq 2500. The public reads were reanalyzed by TCRdb: fastp trimming at Q25, MiXCR alignment, in-frame beta chains only. Here each entry gathers all rows of one CDR3 protein and keeps the most common genes and DNA. This sample has 600,000 to 850,000 distinct CDR3 sequences in its table, and about 14% of those were observed once. The ten largest clones capture 7.6% of the sample. Summary of the overall study and its limitations: According to the authors, only a limited number of new T cells may be recruited by each seasonal influenza vaccination.

The CDR3 runs 16 amino acids, cysteine and phenylalanine included. Only the CDR3 portion is preserved as DNA: 48 bases, with reading frame beginning at the first base. As encoded in the germline V gene, CDR1 is MNHEY while CDR2 is SVGAGI. For this chain, trimming is 4 bases at the V end and 3 bases at the J end, and the number of junction bases without a gene match is 5. About this clonotype itself: It has no known antigen specificity. Qualities for individual bases were not recorded, and no much larger clone is one base off.

The TCR originated in a man aged 50 to 59 who received an inactivated influenza vaccine. Donor details come from another sample of the same person, matched by shared clones. The chain is encoded by TRBV6-5 joined to TRBJ2-7, and 14 bases in between align with TRBD2. The sequences come from PBMCs from blood, collected around two weeks before vaccination. The CDR3 region: CASSSGTSGSLYEQYF. The base sequence is TGTGCCAGCAGTTCTGGGACTAGCGGGAGCCTCTACGAGCAGTACTTC.